Below are 8 T cell receptor beta chains sequenced from a single sample in a study of T cell repertoires in cytomegalovirus infection. TCRdb analysed the reads with MiXCR anew, one entry per CDR3 protein. Among some 400,000 distinct CDR3 sequences listed, roughly 18% were seen once. Sequencing input: PBMCs. These receptor sequences come from a human donor in good health (CMV status not recorded). Some clones in this sample may be carry-over from other donors' samples.

This clonotype was seen at least ten times. This rearrangement joins TRBV12-3 or TRBV12-4 to TRBJ1-6; D call uncertain. The V gene lost 7 bases and the J gene lost 0 bases, with 10 bases spanning the gap. CDR3 length equals 15 residues. CDR3 DNA sequence: TGTGCCAGCACCCTTGGTAGCTCCTATAATTCACCCCTCCACTTT. The encoded protein is CASTLGSSYNSPLHF.

The table lists this clonotype with a few counts. The chain is built from TRBV27 and TRBJ2-1; no firm D call. The CDR3 consists of 15 residues. CDR1 and CDR2 from the germline V gene are MNHEY and SMNVEV (reference sequence). Trimming shortened V by 7 bases and J by 0 bases, and 13 bases separated the two germline ends. In DNA form, the CDR3 reads TGTGCCAGCAAAGCGCGCGTTAGCTCCTACAATGAGCAGTTCTTC. Residues: CASKARVSSYNEQFF.

Ten or more counts support this clonotype. This chain joins TRBV7-9 and TRBJ1-6, with 7 bases that match TRBD1. V was pared by 7 bases and J by 8 bases, with 8 bases of the junction left unmatched. Germline V CDR1 and CDR2: SEHNR, FQNEAQ (reference sequence). This CDR3 has 14 residues. This chain's CDR3 is CASTDREVYSPLHF. The DNA of the CDR3 is TGTGCCAGCACCGACAGGGAGGTGTATTCACCCCTCCACTTT.

This clonotype has ten or more counts. This chain uses TRBV7-2 with TRBJ2-2; perhaps TRBD2 as D (6 bases). Germline CDR1 and CDR2: SGHTA and FQGNSA. The CDR3 has 14 amino acids. Trimming cost V 5 bases and J 7 bases, with 14 bases left between them. CDR3 nucleotide sequence: TGTGCCAGCAGCCAGGGACTGTCCGGCGGGGAGCTGTTTTTT. It is translated as CASSQGLSGGELFF.

This clonotype has only a few counts. The V gene is TRBV12-3 or TRBV12-4, the J gene TRBJ2-5, with 15 bases that match TRBD2. V shed 3 bases, J shed 4 bases, and the junction held 3 bases outside the gene matches. This CDR3 comprises 16 residues. The CDR3 DNA is TGTGCCAGCAGTTTCGGACTAGCGGGGGGGGGAGAGACCCAGTACTTC. Its protein product is CASSFGLAGGGETQYF.

This clonotype was observed many times. V usage is TRBV30 and J usage is TRBJ2-3; D remains ambiguous. The CDR3 loop spans 15 amino acids. Trimming left V 0 bases short and J 0 bases short, with 10 bases between. Germline lookup yields CDR1 GTSNPN and CDR2 SVGIG (reference sequence). The CDR3 loop is CAWSVQAGSTDTQYF. The CDR3, as DNA: TGTGCCTGGAGTGTACAAGCCGGGAGCACAGATACGCAGTATTTT. The variable domain in full, completed from reference TRBV30 and TRBJ2-3, reads SQTIHQWPATLVQPVGSPLSLECTVEGTSNPNLYWYRQAAGRGLQLLFYSVGIGQISSEVPQNLSASRPQDRQFILSSKKLLLSDSGFYLCAWSVQAGSTDTQYFGPGTRLTVL.

The rearrangement joins TRBV19 to TRBJ1-5; D is ambiguous. CDR3 length: 15 amino acids. Trimming took off 5 bases at V and 1 base at J, with 12 bases between the two ends. Germline CDR1 is LNHDA and CDR2 is SQIVND (reference sequence). This CDR3 is CASSFSGLSNQPQHF. The CDR3 nucleotides read TGTGCCAGTAGTTTCAGTGGGTTAAGCAATCAGCCCCAGCATTTT.

This clonotype was picked up a small number of times. The J gene is TRBJ1-5, the V gene TRBV19; no clear D gene. Trimming removed 1 base from V and 8 bases from J, with 12 bases in between. CDR1 and CDR2 from the germline V gene are LNHDA and SQIVND (reference sequence). The CDR3 has 14 residues. This CDR3 is CASSIGRQAEPQHF. In DNA form, the CDR3 reads TGTGCCAGTAGTATAGGGAGGCAGGCTGAGCCCCAGCATTTT.